Sequencing of this T cell receptor (beta chain) was carried out in a study of cytomegalovirus exposure and HLA in healthy donors. A word on this clone: Its antigen is unidentified.

In the PCR, 60 Vbeta and 13 Jbeta primers were used. Clones were sequenced by immunoSEQ multiplex PCR, and TCRdb holds only the in-frame ones, with some missing. This sample has some 120,000 clones, with roughly 62% found just once. Study-level points and caveats: Some segments of the V type, notably TRBV6-2 and TRBV6-3, were excluded as indistinguishable. What TCR beta sequences reportedly achieved was accurate prediction of HLA-A and HLA-B alleles in most subjects. Previously analyzed data showed that most TCR beta V segments were productive at a frequency of about 87% or about 30%.

The CDR3 consists of 14 residues. Trimming removed 1 base at V and 0 bases at J, with 8 bases between. Germline V lookup: CDR1 SGHDT, CDR2 YYEEEE. Sequencing was carried out using PBMCs. This chain links TRBV5-6 with TRBJ2-7; TRBD1 is a possible D gene (6 bases). The receptor was derived from a man between 25 and 39 years old in good health and CMV-seropositive. In DNA form, the CDR3 reads TGTGCCAGCAGCTTGAGGGGGATCTCCTACGAGCAGTACTTC. Residues: CASSLRGISYEQYF.